Sequencing of this TCR beta chain was carried out in a study of blood T cell repertoires in COVID-19. The overall study: Samples taken during acute and convalescent COVID-19 were collected in the United States, Italy and Spain. PBMCs, B-cell-depleted T cells, or T cells were the source of the cDNA or gDNA that made up the material.

As originally analysed: It was from reference gene primer amplification that nucleated cell counts were estimated. Generated by immunoSEQ multiplex PCR, the TCRdb table keeps only in-frame clones and is missing some. V, J and clone size reflect that table, while D and trimming were determined from the DNA. The sample has 40,000 to 55,000 clones; more than 75% are singletons. Germline V lookup: CDR1 MNHEY, CDR2 SMNVEV (reference sequence). This CDR3 region has 15 residues. V was pared by 3 bases and J by 6 bases, with 6 bases of the junction left unmatched. This clone came up once. This sequence originates from a middle-aged man with active COVID-19. The sequenced material came from peripheral blood. The rearrangement joins TRBV27 to TRBJ2-3, with 10 bases fitting TRBD1. The CDR3 DNA is TGTGCCAGCAGTTTTAGGGACAGGGGTGAGGATACGCAGTATTTT. This codes for CASSFRDRGEDTQYF.